These 24 T cell receptor beta chains came from one sample sequenced in a study of T-cell memory formation after mild COVID-19. Each CDR3 protein gets one entry after TCRdb re-called the 5' RACE reads with MiXCR. The repertoire holds 200,000 to 250,000 distinct CDR3 sequences, with 8% to 10% as singletons. Sequences were obtained from PBMCs or a T cell subset sorted from them (not recorded which). Receptors were obtained from a man aged 18 to 35 who had mild COVID-19 (a few samples of this study predate the infection). Cell type and time point are not known.

The V and J genes are TRBV11-2 and TRBJ2-7; a weak D match, TRBD1 (6 bases). This CDR3 has 14 residues. Germline-derived CDR1 and CDR2 are SGHAT and FQNNGV. V dropped 0 bases and J dropped 0 bases, with 6 bases sitting between them. CDR3 region: CASSLDRGSYEQYV. CDR3 nucleotide sequence: TGTGCCAGCAGCTTAGACAGGGGCTCCTACGAGCAGTACGTC.

The V call is TRBV7-8, the J call TRBJ2-1, with unresolved D. Germline V CDR1 and CDR2: SGHVS, FQNEAQ. V was cut by 3 bases and J by 4 bases, with 13 bases left in between. CDR3 length: 15 amino acids. CDR3 residues: CASSFFGRPYNEQFF. Written as DNA, the CDR3 is TGTGCCAGCAGCTTCTTCGGTAGGCCTTACAATGAGCAGTTCTTC.

The rearrangement uses TRBV18 and TRBJ2-3, with TRBD1 as a possible D gene (7 bases). The V gene's germline CDR1 is KGHSH and CDR2 LQKENI. Trimming shortened V by 3 bases and J by 3 bases, and 13 bases separated the two germline ends. The CDR3 extends over 15 amino acids. CDR3 bases: TGTGCCAGCTCACCTATGACAGGGAGGACAGATACGCAGTATTTT. Its protein is CASSPMTGRTDTQYF.

This clonotype was seen many times. V and J are TRBV6-4 and TRBJ2-1; 8 positions match TRBD2. The V and J ends lost 3 bases and 9 bases, in that order; junction bases with no gene match: 10. The CDR3 contains 15 residues. Germline V gene lookup returns CDR1 MRHNA and CDR2 SNTAGT. CDR3: CASSEDVAGSSEQFF. As DNA, the CDR3 is TGTGCCAGCAGTGAAGATGTAGCGGGGTCGAGTGAGCAGTTCTTC.

The chain recombines TRBV4-1 with TRBJ1-1, with D unclear. Germline CDR1 is MGHRA and CDR2 is YSYEKL. Trimming left V 4 bases short and J 6 bases short, with 18 bases between. The CDR3 has 15 amino acids. In nucleotides, the CDR3 is TGCGCCAGCAGCCTTCTAGGCCTTAAGGAGGCTGAAGCTTTCTTT. Protein sequence: CASSLLGLKEAEAFF.

This clonotype was counted many times. The rearrangement uses TRBV5-1 and TRBJ1-6; D call uncertain. The CDR3 has 13 amino acids. Germline V gene data show CDR1 as SGHRS and CDR2 as YFSETQ. The V and J ends lost 4 bases and 8 bases respectively, with 10 bases between them. Here the CDR3 reads CASSTKIDSPLHF. CDR3 coding DNA: TGCGCCAGCAGCACCAAAATAGATTCACCCCTCCACTTT.

This clonotype has a handful of counts. The CDR3 coding sequence is TGCAGTGCTAGTCCAGGAGCTACAGGCGTCTATGGCTACACCTTC. Amino acid sequence: CSASPGATGVYGYTF. The chain uses TRBV20-1 and TRBJ1-2; D perhaps matches TRBD1 (5 bases). This CDR3 is built from 15 residues. Germline V CDR1 and CDR2: DFQATT, SNEGSKA (reference sequence). V was trimmed by 3 bases and J by 4 bases, leaving 18 bases between them.

The chain uses TRBV9 and TRBJ2-1, with D maybe TRBD1 (5 bases). The CDR3 has 14 amino acids. The germline V gene encodes CDR1 SGDLS and CDR2 YYNGEE. Trimming took off 2 bases at V and 5 bases at J, with 11 bases between the two ends. In nucleotides, the CDR3 is TGTGCCAGCAGCGTCATAGACAGACACAATGAGCAGTTCTTC. This translates into CASSVIDRHNEQFF.

This clonotype was detected many times. This sequence joins TRBV5-1 and TRBJ2-5; no definite D call. Trimming removed 0 bases from V and 2 bases from J, with 5 bases in between. Germline V CDR1 and CDR2: SGHRS, YFSETQ. The CDR3 contains 13 residues. CDR3 residues: CASSLVQQETQYF. In nucleotides, the CDR3 is TGCGCCAGCAGCTTGGTACAGCAAGAGACCCAGTACTTC. Supplemented by reference TRBV5-1 and TRBJ2-5, the full variable domain reads KAGVTQTPRYLIKTRGQQVTLSCSPISGHRSVSWYQQTPGQGLQFLFEYFSETQRNKGNFPGRFSGRQFSNSRSEMNVSTLELGDSALYLCASSLVQQETQYFGPGTRLLVL.

V is TRBV7-2 and J is TRBJ2-7; D call uncertain. The ends were cut back, 4 bases at V and 6 bases at J, with 13 bases in the middle. In germline, CDR1 is SGHTA, CDR2 FQGNSA. The CDR3 is made up of 13 amino acids. The CDR3 nucleotides are TGTGCCAGCAGCTCGTCGACATTCGGCGAGCAGTACGTC. Protein: CASSSSTFGEQYV.

This clonotype is medium-sized in the sample. The chain combines TRBV7-2 with TRBJ1-5; unclear D gene. Per germline, CDR1 SGHTA and CDR2 FQGNSA. V was shortened by 1 base and J by 10 bases, with 11 bases between the two germline ends. CDR3 length equals 13 residues. This chain's CDR3 is CASSLDDIQPQHF. CDR3 in DNA: TGTGCCAGCAGCTTAGACGATATCCAACCCCAGCATTTT.

This clonotype was seen a few times. The V call is TRBV7-2, the J call TRBJ2-5; the D gene is possibly TRBD1 (8 bases). V was pared by 6 bases and J by 5 bases, with 16 bases between. The CDR3 is 14 residues long. The germline V gene encodes CDR1 SGHTA and CDR2 FQGNSA. CDR3 loop: CASSSEQGGETQYF. In nucleotides, the CDR3 is TGTGCCAGCAGTTCGGAACAGGGGGGGGAGACCCAGTACTTC.

This clonotype was seen repeatedly, ten times or more. The rearrangement uses TRBV5-1 and TRBJ1-4; 10 bases are a match to TRBD1. J was trimmed by 8 bases and V by 2 bases; bases with no gene match: 6. The CDR3 covers 15 residues. Germline V CDR1 and CDR2: SGHRS, YFSETQ. The CDR3 nucleotides read TGCGCCAGCAGCTTCGAGGGACAGGGGCGGGAAAAACTGTTTTTT. Translating gives CASSFEGQGREKLFF. Variable domain in full (rest from reference TRBV5-1 and TRBJ1-4): KAGVTQTPRYLIKTRGQQVTLSCSPISGHRSVSWYQQTPGQGLQFLFEYFSETQRNKGNFPGRFSGRQFSNSRSEMNVSTLELGDSALYLCASSFEGQGREKLFFGSGTQLSVL.

The rearrangement uses TRBV24-1 and TRBJ2-6; D is ambiguous. This CDR3 is built from 15 residues. From germline, CDR1 is KGHDR and CDR2 SFDVKD. The V end lost 3 bases, the J end lost 3 bases, and 8 bases lay between the germline ends. In DNA, the CDR3 is TGTGCCACCAGTGATGGCAGGAATGGGGCCAACGTCCTGACTTTC. Encoded protein: CATSDGRNGANVLTF.

This clonotype appeared a few times. The chain carries TRBV18 and TRBJ2-1, with D possibly matching TRBD1 (6 bases). V was trimmed by 2 bases and J by 9 bases, leaving 17 bases between them. This CDR3 has 15 amino acids. Germline V gives CDR1 KGHSH, CDR2 LQKENI. The CDR3 reads CASSPVQGSQAEQFF. The CDR3 region has the DNA TGTGCCAGCTCACCAGTGCAGGGGAGTCAGGCTGAGCAGTTCTTC.

This clonotype was observed a few times. This chain links TRBV5-5 with TRBJ2-3; no clear D. V was trimmed by 2 bases and J by 5 bases, leaving 15 bases between them. CDR1 is SGHKS and CDR2 is YYEKEE in the germline V gene (reference sequence). The CDR3 length is 15 residues. The CDR3 region is CASSFPGVLGDTQYF. The CDR3 DNA sequence: TGTGCCAGCAGCTTCCCGGGCGTACTCGGAGATACGCAGTATTTT.

The chain has TRBV3-1 and TRBJ2-1, with TRBD2 matching over 13 bases. Looked up from germline, CDR1 is LGHDT and CDR2 is YNNKEL (reference sequence). V lost 5 bases, J lost 9 bases, and 4 bases stayed unmatched. This CDR3 spans 14 amino acids. CDR3: CASSEGLAGREQFF. In nucleotides, the CDR3 is TGTGCCAGCAGCGAGGGACTAGCGGGGCGTGAGCAGTTCTTC.

Only a few counts were recorded for this clonotype. V gene TRBV7-6 combines with J gene TRBJ2-5, with D maybe TRBD2 (6 bases). CDR1 is SGHVS and CDR2 is FNYEAQ in the germline V gene. The CDR3 runs 15 residues. With 1 base removed from V and 5 bases from J, the gap between germline ends came to 14 bases. The chain's CDR3 is CASSLEGRMGETQYF. As DNA, the CDR3 is TGTGCCAGCAGCTTAGAGGGGAGGATGGGGGAGACCCAGTACTTC.

The V and J genes are TRBV6-4 and TRBJ2-3, with TRBD2 as a possible D gene (8 bases). The germline CDR1 and CDR2 sequences are MRHNA and SNTAGT. The CDR3 length is 15 residues. Trimming shortened V by 9 bases and J by 0 bases, and 16 bases separated the two germline ends. CDR3 protein: CARRGQRGSTDTQYF. The CDR3 nucleotides are TGTGCCAGGAGGGGACAGCGGGGGAGCACAGATACGCAGTATTTT.

This chain uses TRBV29-1 with TRBJ2-3, with D unresolved. Germline CDR1 reads SQVTM; CDR2 reads ANQGSEA. Between the trimmed V and J ends, which lost 4 bases and 5 bases, there was a span of 7 bases. The CDR3 consists of 11 residues. Here the CDR3 reads CSVGRQDTQYF. In nucleotides, the CDR3 is TGCAGCGTTGGCCGCCAAGATACGCAGTATTTT.

V is TRBV29-1 and J is TRBJ2-2; 8 bases agree with TRBD2. Germline values: CDR1 SQVTM, CDR2 ANQGSEA. The CDR3 covers 15 residues. The V and J ends lost 0 bases and 10 bases, in that order; junction bases with no gene match: 10. In DNA, the CDR3 is TGCAGCGTTGAAGATAAGCGGGGGCTGGAGGTGGAGCTGTTTTTT. Translating gives CSVEDKRGLEVELFF.

This clonotype was picked up many times. CDR3 nucleotide sequence: TGCGCCAGCAGCTTGGAGGGGGAGGCTTTCTTT. This translates into CASSLEGEAFF. The J gene is TRBJ1-1, the V gene TRBV5-1; tentative D call: TRBD1 (6 bases). V shed 0 bases and J shed 11 bases, with 8 bases lying between them. Germline V gene lookup returns CDR1 SGHRS and CDR2 YFSETQ. The CDR3 is 11 residues long.

Only a few counts were recorded for this clonotype. V usage is TRBV20-1 and J usage is TRBJ2-1; 14 bases are shared with TRBD2. CDR1 DFQATT and CDR2 SNEGSKA come from the germline V gene (reference sequence). The length of the CDR3 is 15 residues. With 6 bases clipped from V and 3 bases from J, the junction kept 4 bases outside the gene matches. CDR3 coding DNA: TGCAGTGCAAGGACTAGCGGGGGGTACTACAATGAGCAGTTCTTC. Encoded protein: CSARTSGGYYNEQFF.

The rearrangement uses TRBV6-6 and TRBJ1-2; tentative D call: TRBD1 (6 bases). The germline V gene has CDR1 MNHNY and CDR2 SVGAGI (reference sequence). The CDR3 spans 13 residues. The V and J ends lost 5 bases and 8 bases respectively, with 15 bases between them. CDR3 protein: CASSNRQAGGYTF. CDR3 DNA sequence: TGTGCCAGCAGTAACCGACAGGCGGGGGGCTACACCTTC.